One and the same sample provided the 14 T cell receptor beta chains below, sequenced in a study of OX40 agonist ivuxolimab in advanced cancers. The method behind the library was the immunoSEQ multiplex PCR assay. TCRdb limited this immuneACCESS table to in-frame rearrangements with V and J called. A share of clones is missing; checked studies link under half to unresolved V genes, and the rest is unexplained. This sample gives some 16,000 clones in total; about 77% of them show up just once. Of the sample, 9.5% to 15% falls within the top ten clones. Sequencing was performed on CD4+ or CD8+ T cells sorted from blood, taken in a trial of the OX40 agonist ivuxolimab. The receptor set was obtained from an adult with an advanced solid tumor such as melanoma, head and neck, liver or kidney cancer.

This chain joins TRBV19 and TRBJ1-5; D is perhaps TRBD1 (5 bases). This CDR3 region has 14 residues. Trimming left V 1 base short and J 3 bases short, with 7 bases between. The germline V gene encodes CDR1 LNHDA and CDR2 SQIVND (reference sequence). The CDR3 protein is CASSIAGINQPQHF. The CDR3 nucleotides are TGTGCCAGTAGTATAGCAGGGATCAATCAGCCCCAGCATTTT.

The V and J genes are TRBV7-9 and TRBJ2-5; D may be TRBD1 (5 bases). V was trimmed by 3 bases and J by 6 bases, leaving 14 bases between them. There are 14 residues in the CDR3. Germline loops: CDR1 SEHNR, CDR2 FQNEAQ (reference sequence). CDR3 DNA: TGTGCCAGCAGCTTCGACCAGGGTCGGCAGACCCAGTACTTC. Its translation is CASSFDQGRQTQYF.

The chain uses TRBV27 and TRBJ1-5, with 10 bases fitting TRBD1. Germline V CDR1 and CDR2: MNHEY, SMNVEV (reference sequence). This CDR3 has 18 residues. V lost 5 bases, J lost 4 bases, and 14 bases stayed unmatched. CDR3 coding DNA: TGTGCCAGCAGTACCCTGCCCGGGACAGGGGCTCAGAATCAGCCCCAGCATTTT. It codes for CASSTLPGTGAQNQPQHF.

This clone has only one observation. This chain uses TRBV7-2 with TRBJ2-2; tentatively, D is TRBD2 (6 bases). Germline values: CDR1 SGHTA, CDR2 FQGNSA. The CDR3 length is 18 residues. V was shortened by 3 bases and J by 2 bases, with 19 bases between the two germline ends. The CDR3 loop is CASSFPRAGGYNTGELFF. CDR3 nucleotide sequence: TGTGCCAGCAGCTTCCCGAGGGCCGGGGGATACAACACCGGGGAGCTGTTTTTT.

In the case of this clone: The junction shows a germline mismatch at one end, possibly a read error. This chain's CDR3 is CASSLSDRVGLF. CDR3 sequence (DNA): TGTGCCAGCAGCTTATCGGACAGGGTGGGTCTCTTC. This sequence joins TRBV7-8 and TRBJ2-1, with 8 bases matching TRBD1. Germline V gene sequence: CDR1 SGHVS, CDR2 FQNEAQ. The CDR3 extends over 12 amino acids.

This rearrangement joins TRBV4-3 to TRBJ1-1; D unresolved. Germline CDR1 LGHNA, CDR2 YSLEER. There are 14 residues in the CDR3. The germline V and J ends were trimmed by 0 bases and 0 bases, with 5 bases remaining between them. CDR3 in amino acids: CASSQEELNTEAFF. The CDR3 nucleotides read TGCGCCAGCAGCCAAGAGGAGTTGAACACTGAAGCTTTCTTT.

The chain uses TRBV4-2 and TRBJ1-4; 9 bases match TRBD1. The junction had 15 bases not matched to a gene; V was cut back by 5 bases and J by 5 bases. The CDR3 covers 18 residues. Germline V gene sequence: CDR1 LGHNA, CDR2 YNFKEQ. The CDR3 bases are TGTGCCAGCAGCTTCGGGACAGGGTTTGGAGAGTTGAATGAAAAACTGTTTTTT. Its translation is CASSFGTGFGELNEKLFF.

CDR3 DNA: TGTGCCAGCAGCATGGGACAGGGGGCCTACGAGCAGTACTTC. This encodes CASSMGQGAYEQYF. The chain carries TRBV5-6 and TRBJ2-7; 11 bases map to TRBD1. Germline V gene sequence: CDR1 SGHDT, CDR2 YYEEEE. The CDR3 is 14 residues long. The V and J ends lost 4 bases and 2 bases, in that order; junction bases with no gene match: 2.

The chain carries TRBV5-4 and TRBJ1-2, with 10 positions matching TRBD1. In germline, CDR1 is SGHNT, CDR2 YYREEE (reference sequence). The CDR3 sequence is 16 residues long. V trimming: 1 base; J trimming: 5 bases; junction bases outside the gene matches: 8. The CDR3 here is CASSLPDRGLEYGYTF. In DNA form, the CDR3 reads TGTGCCAGCAGCTTGCCAGACAGGGGGCTTGAGTATGGCTACACCTTC.

This chain connects TRBV10-3 to TRBJ2-6, with TRBD1 matching over 7 bases. The CDR3 runs 19 residues. Germline V gene lookup returns CDR1 ENHRY and CDR2 SYGVKD. V shed 6 bases, J shed 0 bases, and the junction held 14 bases outside the gene matches. CDR3 loop: CAISQSPGQSNSGANVLTF. CDR3 coding DNA: TGTGCCATCAGCCAATCGCCGGGACAGAGTAACTCTGGGGCCAACGTCCTGACTTTC.

The sample holds a few counts of this clone. This chain links TRBV2 with TRBJ1-1; D not certain. The CDR3 contains 14 residues. Germline loops: CDR1 SNHLY, CDR2 FYNNEI. Trimming removed 3 bases from V and 0 bases from J, with 8 bases in between. For the CDR3, the DNA is TGTGCCAGCAGTGACGAGGTATTGAACACTGAAGCTTTCTTT. Its translation is CASSDEVLNTEAFF.

The rearrangement uses TRBV25-1 and TRBJ2-5, with D possibly matching TRBD2 (5 bases). Germline-derived CDR1 and CDR2 are MGHDK and SYGVNS. Trimming removed 3 bases from V and 5 bases from J, with 16 bases in between. The CDR3 loop spans 15 amino acids. This CDR3 reads CASSDELSEGETQYF. The DNA of the CDR3 is TGTGCCAGCAGTGACGAGTTGTCTGAGGGCGAGACCCAGTACTTC.

This clone was seen a handful of times. The rearrangement links TRBV27 to TRBJ1-5; D is possibly TRBD1 (6 bases). Trimming took 4 bases from V and 2 from J, leaving 9 bases between them. The V gene's germline CDR1 is MNHEY and CDR2 SMNVEV (reference sequence). The CDR3 extends over 14 amino acids. The CDR3 is CASSSGGRNQPQHF. CDR3 nucleotides: TGTGCCAGCAGTTCCGGGGGCCGCAATCAGCCCCAGCATTTT.

The rearrangement links TRBV5-4 to TRBJ2-7, with 8 nucleotides matching TRBD2. V shed 2 bases and J 3 bases; nucleotides not matched to a gene: 4. The CDR3 sequence is 14 residues long. The germline V gene has CDR1 SGHNT and CDR2 YYREEE (reference sequence). In DNA form, the CDR3 reads TGTGCCAGCAGCTTTGGGACTAGACTCTACGAGCAGTACTTC. Its protein product is CASSFGTRLYEQYF.